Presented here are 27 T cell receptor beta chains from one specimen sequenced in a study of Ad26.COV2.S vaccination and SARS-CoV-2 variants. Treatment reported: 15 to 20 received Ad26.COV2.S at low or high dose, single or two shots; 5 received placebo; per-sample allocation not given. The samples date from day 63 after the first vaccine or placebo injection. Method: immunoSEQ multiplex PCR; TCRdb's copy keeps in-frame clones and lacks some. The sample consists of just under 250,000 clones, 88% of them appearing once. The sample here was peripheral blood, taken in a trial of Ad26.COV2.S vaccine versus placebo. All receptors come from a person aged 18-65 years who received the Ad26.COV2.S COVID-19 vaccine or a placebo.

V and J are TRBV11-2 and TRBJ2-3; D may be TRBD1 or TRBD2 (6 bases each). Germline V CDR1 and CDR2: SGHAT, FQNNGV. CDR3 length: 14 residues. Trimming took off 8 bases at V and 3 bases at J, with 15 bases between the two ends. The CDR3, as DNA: TGTGCCAGCGGCGAGGGGGGAGTTACAGATACGCAGTATTTT. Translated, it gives CASGEGGVTDTQYF.

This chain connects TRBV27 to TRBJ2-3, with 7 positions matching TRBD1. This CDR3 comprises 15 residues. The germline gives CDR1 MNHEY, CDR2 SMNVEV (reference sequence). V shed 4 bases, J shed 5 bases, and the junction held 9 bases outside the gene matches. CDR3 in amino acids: CASSSWGTDGDTQYF. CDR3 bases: TGTGCCAGCAGTTCTTGGGGGACAGATGGAGATACGCAGTATTTT.

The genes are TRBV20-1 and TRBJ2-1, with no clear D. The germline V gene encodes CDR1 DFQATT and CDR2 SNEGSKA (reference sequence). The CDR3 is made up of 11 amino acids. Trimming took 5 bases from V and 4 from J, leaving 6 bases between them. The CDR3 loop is CSAGKYNEQFF. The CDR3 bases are TGCAGTGCTGGGAAATACAATGAGCAGTTCTTC.

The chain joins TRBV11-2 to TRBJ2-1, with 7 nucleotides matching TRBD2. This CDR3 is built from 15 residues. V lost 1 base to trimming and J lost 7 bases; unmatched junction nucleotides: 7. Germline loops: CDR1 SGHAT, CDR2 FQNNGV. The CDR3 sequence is CASSLGPSGFNEQFF. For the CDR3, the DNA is TGTGCCAGCAGCTTAGGGCCTAGCGGCTTTAATGAGCAGTTCTTC.

The CDR3 region is CASSELAGVETQYF. CDR3 DNA: TGTGCCAGCAGTGAACTAGCGGGAGTGGAGACCCAGTACTTC. This chain links TRBV2 with TRBJ2-5; 10 nucleotides agree with TRBD2. Per the germline V gene, CDR1 is SNHLY and CDR2 is FYNNEI. After removal of 2 bases from V and 5 bases from J, the junction contained 2 bases not matched to a gene. The CDR3 has 14 amino acids.

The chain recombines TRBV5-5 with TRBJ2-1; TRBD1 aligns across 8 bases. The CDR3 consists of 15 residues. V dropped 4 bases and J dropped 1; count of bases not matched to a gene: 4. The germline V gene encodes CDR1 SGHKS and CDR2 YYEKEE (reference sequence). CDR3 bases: TGTGCCAGCAGCGCAGGACAGGGTTCCTACAATGAGCAGTTCTTC. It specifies CASSAGQGSYNEQFF.

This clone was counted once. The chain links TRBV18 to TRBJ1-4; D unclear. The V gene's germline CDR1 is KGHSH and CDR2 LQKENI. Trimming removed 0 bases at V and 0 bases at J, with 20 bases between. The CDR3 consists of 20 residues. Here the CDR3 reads CASSPPVGLTPGATNEKLFF. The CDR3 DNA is TGTGCCAGCTCACCACCGGTCGGTCTCACTCCCGGCGCAACTAATGAAAAACTGTTTTTT.

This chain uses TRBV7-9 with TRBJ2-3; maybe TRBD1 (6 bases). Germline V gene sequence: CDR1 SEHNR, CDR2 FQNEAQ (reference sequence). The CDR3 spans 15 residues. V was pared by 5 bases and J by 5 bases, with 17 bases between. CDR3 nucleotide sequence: TGTGCCAGCAGCCGTCAAACAGGGATCGGAGATACGCAGTATTTT. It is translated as CASSRQTGIGDTQYF.

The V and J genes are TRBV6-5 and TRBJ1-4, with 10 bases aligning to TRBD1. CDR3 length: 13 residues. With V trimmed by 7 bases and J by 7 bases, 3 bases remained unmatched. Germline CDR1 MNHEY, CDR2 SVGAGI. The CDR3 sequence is CASKGTGVEKLFF. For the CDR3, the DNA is TGTGCCAGCAAAGGGACAGGGGTTGAAAAACTGTTTTTT.

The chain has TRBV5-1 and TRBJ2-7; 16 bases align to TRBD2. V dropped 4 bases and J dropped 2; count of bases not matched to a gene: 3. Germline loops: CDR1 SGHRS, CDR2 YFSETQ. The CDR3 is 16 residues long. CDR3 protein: CASSTGTSGRAYEQYF. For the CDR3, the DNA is TGCGCCAGCAGCACCGGGACTAGCGGGAGGGCCTACGAGCAGTACTTC.

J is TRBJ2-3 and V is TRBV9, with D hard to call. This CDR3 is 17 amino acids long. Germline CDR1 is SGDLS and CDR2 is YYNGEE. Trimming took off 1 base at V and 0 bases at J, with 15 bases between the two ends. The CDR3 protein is CASSVMLDTSSTDTQYF. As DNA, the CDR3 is TGTGCCAGCAGCGTAATGCTAGATACATCGAGCACAGATACGCAGTATTTT.

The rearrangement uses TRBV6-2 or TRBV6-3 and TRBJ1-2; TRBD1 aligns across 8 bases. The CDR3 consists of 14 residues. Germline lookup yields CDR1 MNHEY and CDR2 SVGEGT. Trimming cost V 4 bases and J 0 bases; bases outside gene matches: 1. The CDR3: CASSWTGTNYGYTF. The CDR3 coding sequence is TGTGCCAGCAGTTGGACAGGGACTAACTATGGCTACACCTTC.

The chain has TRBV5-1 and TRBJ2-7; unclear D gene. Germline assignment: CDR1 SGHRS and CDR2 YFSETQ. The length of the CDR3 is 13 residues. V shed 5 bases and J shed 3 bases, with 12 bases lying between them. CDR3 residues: CASSQESGYEQYF. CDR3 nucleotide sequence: TGCGCCAGCAGTCAGGAGTCGGGCTACGAGCAGTACTTC.

The CDR3 DNA follows: TGTGCCAGCAGCGTCTCGACAGGTAGCTCCTACAATGAGCAGTTCTTC. Translated, it gives CASSVSTGSSYNEQFF. J is TRBJ2-1 and V is TRBV9, with D possibly matching TRBD1 (6 bases). Germline V gene lookup returns CDR1 SGDLS and CDR2 YYNGEE. The V and J ends lost 2 bases and 0 bases respectively, with 12 bases between them. There are 16 residues in the CDR3.

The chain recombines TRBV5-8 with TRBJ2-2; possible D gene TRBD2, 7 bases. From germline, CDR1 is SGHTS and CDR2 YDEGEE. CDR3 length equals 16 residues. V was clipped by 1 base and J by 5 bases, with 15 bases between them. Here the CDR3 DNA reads TGTGCCAGCAGCTTGCTTCCCGGGGGGCGGACCGGGGAGCTGTTTTTT. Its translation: CASSLLPGGRTGELFF.

The CDR3 DNA sequence: TGTGCCAGCAGTGATGTAAGGGGAGGGAATGAAAAACTGTTTTTT. This sequence encodes CASSDVRGGNEKLFF. The rearrangement links TRBV25-1 to TRBJ1-4; a weak D match, TRBD1 (5 bases). The germline V gene encodes CDR1 MGHDK and CDR2 SYGVNS. The CDR3 contains 15 residues. V was pared by 3 bases and J by 5 bases, with 13 bases between.

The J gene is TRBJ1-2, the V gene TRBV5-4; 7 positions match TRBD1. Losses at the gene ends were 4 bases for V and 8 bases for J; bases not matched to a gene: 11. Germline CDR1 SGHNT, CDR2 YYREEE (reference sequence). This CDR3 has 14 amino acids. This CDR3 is CASSAPGQWGGYTF. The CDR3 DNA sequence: TGTGCCAGCAGCGCCCCGGGACAGTGGGGGGGCTACACCTTC.

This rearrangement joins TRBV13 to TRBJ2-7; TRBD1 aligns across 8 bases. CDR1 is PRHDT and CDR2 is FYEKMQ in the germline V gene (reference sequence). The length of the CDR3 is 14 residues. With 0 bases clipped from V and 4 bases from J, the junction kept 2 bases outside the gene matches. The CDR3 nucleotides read TGTGCCAGCAGCTTAGGAACAGGGGGTTACGAGCAGTACTTC. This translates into CASSLGTGGYEQYF.

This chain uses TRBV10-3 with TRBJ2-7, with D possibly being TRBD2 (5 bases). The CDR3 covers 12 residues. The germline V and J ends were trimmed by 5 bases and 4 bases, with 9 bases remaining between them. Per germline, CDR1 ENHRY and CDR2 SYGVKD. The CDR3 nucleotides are TGTGCCATCAGTCTCCAGCGGTACGAGCAGTACTTC. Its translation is CAISLQRYEQYF.

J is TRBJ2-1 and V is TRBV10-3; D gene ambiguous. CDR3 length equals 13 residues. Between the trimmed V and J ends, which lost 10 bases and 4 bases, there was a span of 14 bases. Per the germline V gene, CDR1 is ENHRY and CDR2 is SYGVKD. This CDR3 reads CASCVDQYNEQFF. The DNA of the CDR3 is TGTGCCAGCTGCGTGGACCAATACAATGAGCAGTTCTTC.

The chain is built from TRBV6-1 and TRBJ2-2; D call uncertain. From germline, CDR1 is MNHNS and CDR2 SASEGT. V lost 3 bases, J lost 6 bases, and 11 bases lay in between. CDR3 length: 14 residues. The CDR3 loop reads CASSETIGAGELFF. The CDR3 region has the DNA TGTGCCAGCAGTGAGACCATTGGGGCCGGGGAGCTGTTTTTT.

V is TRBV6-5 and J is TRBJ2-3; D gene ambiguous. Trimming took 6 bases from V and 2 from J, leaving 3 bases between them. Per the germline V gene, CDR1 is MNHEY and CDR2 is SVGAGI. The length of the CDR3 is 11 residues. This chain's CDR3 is CASRYTDTQYF. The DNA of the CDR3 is TGTGCCAGCAGATACACAGATACGCAGTATTTT.

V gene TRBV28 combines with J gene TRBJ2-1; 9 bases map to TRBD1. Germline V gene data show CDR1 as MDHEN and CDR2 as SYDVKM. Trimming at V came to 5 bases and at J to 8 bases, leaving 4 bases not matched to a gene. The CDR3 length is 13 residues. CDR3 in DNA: TGTGCCAGCAGTCCGGGACAGGGCTATGAGCAGTTCTTC. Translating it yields CASSPGQGYEQFF.

The CDR3 DNA is TGTGCCAGCAGTCCCCTATGGACTGAAGCTTTCTTT. It encodes CASSPLWTEAFF. The rearrangement links TRBV28 to TRBJ1-1, with D unclear. The V gene lost 5 bases and the J gene lost 5 bases, with 9 bases spanning the gap. Per germline, CDR1 MDHEN and CDR2 SYDVKM. The CDR3 totals 12 residues.

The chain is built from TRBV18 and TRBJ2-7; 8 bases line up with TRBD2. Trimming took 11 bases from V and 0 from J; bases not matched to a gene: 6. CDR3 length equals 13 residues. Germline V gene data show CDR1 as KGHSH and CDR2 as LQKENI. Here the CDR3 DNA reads TGTGCCTCGTCGGGGGGGGACTCCTACGAGCAGTACTTC. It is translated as CASSGGDSYEQYF. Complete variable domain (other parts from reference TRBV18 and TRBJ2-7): NAGVMQNPRHLVRRRGQEARLRCSPMKGHSHVYWYRQLPEEGLKFMVYLQKENIIDESGMPKERFSAEFPKEGPSILRIQQVVRGDSAAYFCASSGGDSYEQYFGPGTRLTVT.

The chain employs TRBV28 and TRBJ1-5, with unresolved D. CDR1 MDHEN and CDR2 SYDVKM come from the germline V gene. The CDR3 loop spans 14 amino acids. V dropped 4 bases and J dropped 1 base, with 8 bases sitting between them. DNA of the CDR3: TGTGCCAGCAGTTCCCCAGAGAGCAATCAGCCCCAGCATTTT. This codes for CASSSPESNQPQHF.

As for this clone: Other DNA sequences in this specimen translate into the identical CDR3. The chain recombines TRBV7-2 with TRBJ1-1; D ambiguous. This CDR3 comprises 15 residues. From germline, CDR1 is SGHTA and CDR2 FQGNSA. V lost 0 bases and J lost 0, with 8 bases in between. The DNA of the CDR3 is TGTGCCAGCAGCTTAGCGGGTCGGTTGAACACTGAAGCTTTCTTT. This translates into CASSLAGRLNTEAFF.